These T cell receptor beta chains were read from a single sample in a study of blood T cell repertoires in COVID-19. Some clones are missing from TCRdb's copy, which holds only in-frame ones; the method was immunoSEQ multiplex PCR. This repertoire shows 80,000 to 90,000 clones, around 85% found once; its top ten account for about 10%. The sample taken for sequencing was peripheral blood. The origin of the receptors is a man between 65 and 79 years old with acute or convalescent COVID-19. CDR3s include the opening cysteine and the closing phenylalanine or tryptophan. The order of the fields is clone size, D gene, J gene, V gene, CDR3 DNA, CDR3 protein. The D gene is left open where the match is weak. The size of a clone is reported for some rows only, either as once, few or many, or as a class for expanded clones.

-,-,TRBJ1-5,TRBV28,TGTGCCAGCAGTCGGGCAGGGGCTGGCAATCAGCCCCAGCATTTT,CASSRAGAGNQPQHF
once,TRBD1,TRBJ2-2,TRBV7-9,TGTGCCAGCAGCCCGAAAGGACAGGGGATTGGAATAAGGACCGGGGAGCTGTTTTTT,CASSPKGQGIGIRTGELFF
once,TRBD2,TRBJ2-3,TRBV10-2,TGCGCCAGCATGGGGACTAGCGGCACAGATACGCAGTATTTT,CASMGTSGTDTQYF
once,TRBD2,TRBJ2-7,TRBV13,TGTGCCAGCAGGTTAAGCGGGGGGAGGACAGGAAACGAGCAGTACTTC,CASRLSGGRTGNEQYF
-,-,TRBJ2-1,TRBV7-6,TGTGCCAGCAGCTTAGGGGTAGGTTACGGGAGCTCCTACAATGAGCAGTTCTTC,CASSLGVGYGSSYNEQFF
-,-,TRBJ1-5,TRBV30,TGTGCCTGGAGCACAGGGAGGGATCAGCCCCAGCATTTT,CAWSTGRDQPQHF
-,-,TRBJ1-5,TRBV5-6,TGTGCCAGCAGCTTGAACAGGCGGGGGCAGCCCCAGCATTTT,CASSLNRRGQPQHF
-,-,TRBJ1-1,TRBV7-3,TGTGCCAGCAGCTTAGTCTGGGGAGGGGAGGCTTTCTTT,CASSLVWGGEAFF
-,-,TRBJ2-3,TRBV24-1,TGTGCCACCAGTGATCAGGCCCAATATACGCAGTATTTT,CATSDQAQYTQYF
-,-,TRBJ1-6,TRBV28,TGTGCCAGCAGCTCCCACAAAGCGAGCTCCTATAATTCACCCCTCCACTTT,CASSSHKASSYNSPLHF
-,TRBD2,TRBJ2-3,TRBV18,TGTGCCAGCTCACCAGGACTAGCGGGGGCCACAGATACGCAGTATTTT,CASSPGLAGATDTQYF
-,TRBD2,TRBJ2-1,TRBV9,TGTGCCAGCAGCTCCCGGGGGGGCCTCGATGAGCAGTTCTTC,CASSSRGGLDEQFF
-,TRBD1,TRBJ1-1,TRBV5-4,TGTGCCAGCAGCAAACCGGGACAGGGCGCGCGGTGGACTGAAGCTTTCTTT,CASSKPGQGARWTEAFF
-,-,TRBJ1-2,TRBV30,TGTGCCTGGAGTGATGGACAGTTTAACTATGGCTACACCTTC,CAWSDGQFNYGYTF
-,-,TRBJ1-2,TRBV20-1,TGCAGTGGAGTCAGGGACTATGGCTACACCTTC,CSGVRDYGYTF
-,-,TRBJ2-3,TRBV6-1,TGTGCCAGCAGTGAAGCCTACCGCACAGATACGCAGTATTTT,CASSEAYRTDTQYF
-,TRBD2,TRBJ2-1,TRBV11-3,TGTGCCAGCAGCTCACTAGCGGGGGGTGAGCAGTTCTTC,CASSSLAGGEQFF
-,TRBD1,TRBJ1-1,TRBV9,TGTGCCAGCAGCCACGACAGGGGGCCCAACATGAACACTGAAGCTTTCTTT,CASSHDRGPNMNTEAFF
-,TRBD2,TRBJ2-1,TRBV6-4,TGTGCCAGCAGCGGGACCGGGACTAGCGGGGATTACAATGAGCAGTTCTTC,CASSGTGTSGDYNEQFF
-,TRBD1,TRBJ1-6,TRBV5-4,TGTGCCAGCAGCCAGGGACAGGCCAGCTCCTATAATTCACCCCTCCACTTT,CASSQGQASSYNSPLHF
-,-,TRBJ1-5,TRBV28,TGTGCCAGCCGCTTCAGGGCCCCCGGGCAGCCCCAGCATTTT,CASRFRAPGQPQHF
-,-,TRBJ2-3,TRBV18,TGTGCCAGCTCACCCGGACAGGGAGGGGATACGCAGTATTTT,CASSPGQGGDTQYF
few,-,TRBJ2-1,TRBV28,TGTGCCAGCAGTCCCTCCCCCGGGGACAATGAGCAGTTCTTC,CASSPSPGDNEQFF
once,TRBD1,TRBJ2-3,TRBV6-5,TGTGCCAGCAGTCCCGGACAGGGGTTGACAGATACGCAGTATTTT,CASSPGQGLTDTQYF